This T cell receptor (beta chain) was recorded in a study of glioma-infiltrating T cells. Study-level points and caveats: Very few CDR3 sequences were shared between tissue and blood. Tissue-blood divergence was below expectation in non-neoplastic patients, above in gliomas.

V gave up 2 bases and J gave up 8 bases, with 10 bases separating them. This CDR3 is 13 amino acids long. Germline V gives CDR1 SNHLY, CDR2 FYNNEI. Using RNA template, CDR3s of TCR alpha and beta were amplified with iRepertoire arm-PCR. Tissue mRNA or PBMC total RNA, roughly 100-400 ng, went into one-step reverse transcription and amplification. A single record per CDR3 protein comes from TCRdb applying MiXCR to the multiplex PCR reads. The sample consists of roughly 130,000 distinct CDR3 sequences, around 23% of them appearing once. This clonotype has ten or more counts. Its matching antigen is unknown.

The TCR comes from a human donor with low-grade glioma or glioblastoma, undergoing nonglioma brain surgery, or in good health (not recorded which). This sequence joins TRBV2 and TRBJ2-1; no reliable D call. What was sequenced was glioma tissue, nonneoplastic brain tissue, or PBMCs (not recorded which). For the CDR3, the DNA is TGTGCCAGCAGTGAAAACCGGAACGATGAGCAGTTCTTC. Translation gives CASSENRNDEQFF.